This T cell receptor beta chain comes out of a study of CD8 T cells in Susac syndrome. Study context: Over 5 sequenced Susac syndrome patients had clinically active disease, while fewer than ten were in remission. The study's findings and limits: The Susac syndrome CD4+ T cell repertoires displayed no clonal expansion.

After extraction with the RNeasy kit, about 0.45 to 1 ug of the RNA was reverse transcribed using random hexamers. TCRdb processed the immunoSEQ multiplex PCR reads anew with MiXCR; each CDR3 protein has one entry. The table shows 150,000 to 200,000 distinct CDR3 sequences, with about 94% occurring only once. Sequencing targeted TCR beta in blood CD8+ and CD4+ T cells. TEMRA cells were enriched by FACS, while CD8+ and CD4+ T cells were obtained through a negative isolation that was performed magnetically. The CDR3 runs 13 residues. Per the germline V gene, CDR1 is DFQATT and CDR2 is SNEGSKA (reference sequence). Trimming shortened V by 3 bases and J by 5 bases, and 14 bases separated the two germline ends. On this clonotype itself: Its antigen is still unknown.

The rearrangement uses TRBV20-1 and TRBJ2-7, with D possibly matching TRBD1 (5 bases). This TCR derives from a human donor with Susac syndrome. Sequencing was done on a sample of CD4+ T cells from PBMCs. The CDR3 DNA reads as TGCAGTGCTAGGGGTCCAGGGTTCCACGAGCAGTACTTC. This translates into CSARGPGFHEQYF.